This record looks at one T cell receptor (beta chain) sequence and its context. This entry is derived from a study of blood T cell repertoires in COVID-19. Study overall: Samples of COVID-19 (acute and convalescent) were obtained from the United States, Italy and Spain.

This table comes from immunoSEQ multiplex PCR, and its TCRdb copy is limited to in-frame clones, with some not included. The data show about 72,000 clones, 85% seen once. The CDR3 extends over 14 amino acids. V gave up 3 bases and J gave up 3 bases; unmatched junction bases: 2. The germline V gene encodes CDR1 KGHSH and CDR2 LQKENI. The J gene is TRBJ2-7, the V gene TRBV18; 10 bases match TRBD2. Sequencing was done on a sample of peripheral blood. The TCR sequence derives from a woman of 80 years or more with active or convalescent COVID-19. The chain's CDR3 is CASSPASGSYEQYF. CDR3 nucleotide sequence: TGTGCCAGCTCACCCGCTAGCGGGAGCTACGAGCAGTACTTC.